This T cell receptor (beta chain) was identified in a study of blood T cells in healthy people across ages. Study details: About one barcoded TCR beta cDNA was captured per two T cells. Findings of the study overall: With age, beta diversity per million T cells declined roughly linearly, significantly by 40.

Concerning this clonotype: Its antigen is unknown.

Germline values: CDR1 MDHEN, CDR2 SYDVKM. The ends lost 1 base at V and 6 bases at J; junction bases unmatched: 11. The CDR3 consists of 16 residues. A second PCR of about 6 to 12 cycles used a sample-barcoded 5' primer and a J-beta primer mix. TCRdb redid the calling of the 5' RACE reads with MiXCR, one entry per CDR3 protein. The sample consists of over 1,300,000 distinct CDR3 sequences, around 59% of them appearing once. The chain has TRBV28 and TRBJ1-2, with 7 bases lining up with TRBD1. The TCR comes from a man aged 18 to 29 in good health. The material sequenced was blood. The CDR3 bases are TGTGCCAGCAGTTTATCCTCCATCGGACAGGAACATGGCTACACCTTC. Residues: CASSLSSIGQEHGYTF.